This T cell receptor (beta chain) was recorded in a study of blood T cell repertoires in COVID-19. TCRdb keeps only in-frame clones here, not all; method: immunoSEQ multiplex PCR. The data hold 40,000 to 50,000 clones, with 75% to 95% observed a single time. Germline CDR1 and CDR2: MRHNA and SNTAGT. The germline V and J ends were trimmed by 6 bases and 6 bases, with 8 bases remaining between them. This CDR3 comprises 12 residues. The specimen was peripheral blood. The V gene is TRBV6-4, the J gene TRBJ2-2; weak D call: TRBD1 (6 bases). This receptor was identified in a man in his 70s with active COVID-19. CDR3 DNA: TGTGCCAGCAGACAGGGTCCCGGGGAGCTGTTTTTT. Residues: CASRQGPGELFF.